This TCR beta chain was captured by sequencing in a study of control samples from healthy donors and cancer patients. TCRdb's table, derived via immunoSEQ multiplex PCR, lists solely in-frame clones and lacks some. The sample consists of approximately 120,000 clones, roughly 87% of them appearing once. V was clipped by 4 bases and J by 1 base, with 9 bases between them. The CDR3 extends over 14 amino acids. In germline, CDR1 is LNHDA, CDR2 SQIVND (reference sequence). The J gene is TRBJ2-3, the V gene TRBV19; possibly TRBD1 for D (6 bases). The receptor was isolated from a man aged 18 to 30 in good health. Material: blood. CDR3 bases: TGTGCCAGTAGTAAAGGGACACGCACAGATACGCAGTATTTT. This gives the protein CASSKGTRTDTQYF.